This T cell receptor (beta chain) emerged from a study of blood T cell repertoires in COVID-19. Study at large: Sites in the United States, Italy and Spain provided acute and convalescent COVID-19 samples. PBMCs, B-cell-depleted T cells, or T cells provided the cDNA or gDNA that made up the material.

In the authors' workflow: Scientists estimated how many nucleated cells there were by amplifying reference gene primers. This table comes from immunoSEQ multiplex PCR, and its TCRdb copy is limited to in-frame clones, with some not included. D and trimming come from the DNA, and the V and J calls and clone size come from that table. The sample consists of 350,000 to 450,000 clones, around 87% of them appearing once. Germline values: CDR1 LGHDT, CDR2 YNNKEL (reference sequence). The CDR3 covers 19 residues. Between the trimmed V and J ends, which lost 0 bases and 5 bases, there was a span of 25 bases. Enrolment of Seattle patients took place during active infection, and they were followed longitudinally.

The chain is built from TRBV3-1 (or the pseudogene TRBV3-2) and TRBJ1-2; D may be TRBD1 (6 bases). The sequenced sample was peripheral blood. The source of this sequence is a woman in her sixties with COVID-19, enrolled during active disease. CDR3 protein: CASSQEAATGTPLRYGYTF. Written as DNA, the CDR3 is TGTGCCAGCAGCCAAGAGGCGGCAACCGGGACACCTCTAAGGTATGGCTACACCTTC.